The TCR beta chain under discussion was sequenced for a study of T cell repertoires in ileal Crohn's disease. Study-level background: At surgery, 35% of patients smoked, with median disease duration 7.9 years. General study points: High-frequency clones were more common in sorted CD8 than CD4 cells.

Profiling relied on immunoSEQ multiplex PCR, and the TCRdb table lists in-frame clones only, not all of them. The sample includes 15,000 to 20,000 clones, around four fifths of them seen just once. On this clone: Antigen: not known.

The CDR3 runs to 12 residues. The V gene's germline CDR1 is SGHRS and CDR2 YFSETQ. Trimming took 2 bases from V and 7 from J, leaving 9 bases between them. Eligibility required adulthood, ileal or ileocolonic Crohn's disease and indicated ileocolonic resection. The V and J genes are TRBV5-1 and TRBJ2-5; D is uncertain. The sequence derives from an adult with Crohn's disease. The sequenced sample was ileal tissue. CDR3 sequence reads: CASSFPEMTQYF. CDR3 nucleotide sequence: TGCGCCAGCAGCTTCCCTGAGATGACCCAGTACTTC.